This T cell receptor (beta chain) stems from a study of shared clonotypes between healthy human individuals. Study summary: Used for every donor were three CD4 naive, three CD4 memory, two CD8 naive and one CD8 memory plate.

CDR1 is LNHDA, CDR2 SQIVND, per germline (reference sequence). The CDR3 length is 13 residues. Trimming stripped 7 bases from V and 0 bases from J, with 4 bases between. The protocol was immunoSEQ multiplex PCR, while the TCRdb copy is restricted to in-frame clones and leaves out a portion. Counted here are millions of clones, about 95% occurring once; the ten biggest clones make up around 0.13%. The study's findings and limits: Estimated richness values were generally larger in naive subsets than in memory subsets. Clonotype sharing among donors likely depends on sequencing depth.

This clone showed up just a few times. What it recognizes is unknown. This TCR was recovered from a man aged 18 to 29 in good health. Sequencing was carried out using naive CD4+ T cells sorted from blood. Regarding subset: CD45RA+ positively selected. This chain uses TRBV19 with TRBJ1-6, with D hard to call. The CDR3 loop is CASMSSYNSPLHF. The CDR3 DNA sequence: TGTGCCAGTATGAGCTCCTATAATTCACCCCTCCACTTT.